The source of this T cell receptor beta chain is a study of blood T cells in healthy people across ages. Study-wide background: Capture by template switching was about one barcoded beta molecule per two T cells.

This clonotype has more than one count but fewer than ten. A second roughly 6 to 11 cycle PCR used barcoded and J-beta primers. TCRdb fed the 5' RACE reads into MiXCR, producing one record per CDR3 protein. The sample shows roughly 1.5 million distinct CDR3 sequences, approximately 42% of them seen only once. V trimming: 0 bases; J trimming: 0 bases; junction bases outside the gene matches: 6. Germline CDR1 reads LGHDT; CDR2 reads YNNKEL (reference sequence). The CDR3 contains 17 residues. Sequencing was performed on blood. The clonotype was recovered from a woman younger than 30 in good health. This chain links TRBV3-1 with TRBJ1-2; 8 nucleotides match TRBD1. The CDR3 region is CASSQEGGRGPNYGYTF. DNA of the CDR3: TGTGCCAGCAGCCAAGAAGGGGGCAGGGGGCCTAACTATGGCTACACCTTC.